The source of this T cell receptor (beta chain) is a study of technical replicates of blood from a few donors. The repertoire was sequenced with immunoSEQ multiplex PCR; TCRdb's copy has only in-frame clones and lacks some. The data contain approximately 84,000 clones, about 98% of them singletons. V shed 3 bases, J shed 4 bases, and the junction held 11 bases outside the gene matches. The CDR3 is 16 residues long. Germline CDR1 SEHNR, CDR2 FQNEAQ (reference sequence). The genes are TRBV7-9 and TRBJ1-1, with 7 bases that match TRBD1. The sequence came from a human donor in good health. Sequenced input: T cells isolated from PBMCs. The CDR3 DNA follows: TGTGCCAGCAGCTTCGGCCTGGGACAGCGGGTCACTGAAGCTTTCTTT. This translates into CASSFGLGQRVTEAFF.